Below are 10 T cell receptor beta chains sequenced from a single sample in a study of a mutant IDH1 vaccine in newly diagnosed glioma. Time point indicated: baseline, week 1 (first vaccination visit). Treatment in this sample: pre-vaccination baseline after standard-of-care therapy. Only in-frame clones appear in the TCRdb table, and some are missing; sequencing was by immunoSEQ multiplex PCR. The sample has around 92,000 clones; about 80% are singletons. The input for sequencing was PBMCs, taken from a glioma patient treated with radiotherapy, temozolomide or both. The receptors were sampled from a woman aged 50 to 65 with glioma.

In its sample, this clone was seen once. V is TRBV4-1 and J is TRBJ1-2; D gene ambiguous. Germline V CDR1 and CDR2: MGHRA, YSYEKL. The CDR3 totals 13 residues. V dropped 0 bases and J dropped 8 bases, with 10 bases sitting between them. CDR3 protein: CASSQDPTGGYTF. As DNA, the CDR3 is TGCGCCAGCAGCCAAGATCCGACTGGAGGCTACACCTTC.

Comments on this clone: Other nucleotide sequences in the sample specify the same CDR3. This chain uses TRBV27 with TRBJ2-7, with TRBD1 matching 11 bases. This CDR3 has 15 residues. Losses at the gene ends were 3 bases for V and 0 bases for J; bases not matched to a gene: 1. Germline V gene sequence: CDR1 MNHEY, CDR2 SMNVEV (reference sequence). CDR3 nucleotide sequence: TGTGCCAGCAGTTTGGGGACAGGGGGCTCCTACGAGCAGTACTTC. It codes for CASSLGTGGSYEQYF.

This rearrangement joins TRBV21-1 to TRBJ1-1; the D call of TRBD1 is as the table states it, not checked on the DNA. TRBV21-1 constitutes a pseudogene. This CDR3 comprises 14 residues. The CDR3 loop is CASSKDRLPVEAFF. The CDR3 bases are TGTGCCAGCAGCAAGGACAGGTTACCCGTCGAGGCTTTCTTT.

The chain links TRBV2 to TRBJ1-1; D might be TRBD1 (6 bases). This CDR3 is 14 amino acids long. Germline V lookup: CDR1 SNHLY, CDR2 FYNNEI. Trimming left V 4 bases short and J 4 bases short, with 13 bases between. CDR3 protein: CASSAQGRITEAFF. CDR3 DNA sequence: TGTGCCAGCAGTGCTCAGGGGAGGATCACTGAAGCTTTCTTT.

The CDR3 spells CASSLQTGGSSYEQYF. CDR3 DNA: TGCGCCAGCAGCTTGCAAACGGGCGGGTCTTCCTACGAGCAGTACTTC. The V and J genes are TRBV5-1 and TRBJ2-7; the D gene is possibly TRBD2 (5 bases). Between the trimmed V and J ends, which lost 1 base and 1 base, there was a span of 15 bases. The CDR3 is made up of 16 amino acids. Germline V gene data show CDR1 as SGHRS and CDR2 as YFSETQ.

As to this clone: This sample also contains other DNA sequences that code for the same CDR3. The chain links TRBV5-6 to TRBJ1-2; D perhaps matches TRBD1 (6 bases). CDR1 is SGHDT and CDR2 is YYEEEE in the germline V gene. The CDR3 spans 11 residues. V dropped 0 bases and J dropped 12 bases, with 9 bases sitting between them. Written as DNA, the CDR3 is TGTGCCAGCAGCTTGGAAGGGGGGAACACCTTC. Its translation is CASSLEGGNTF.

The rearrangement uses TRBV6-4 and TRBJ2-2, with TRBD2 as a possible D gene (5 bases). V was pared by 5 bases and J by 4 bases, with 8 bases between. The germline V gene encodes CDR1 MRHNA and CDR2 SNTAGT. The CDR3 has 13 amino acids. The CDR3 spells CASSPTSTGELFF. CDR3 coding DNA: TGTGCCAGCAGTCCTACTAGCACCGGGGAGCTGTTTTTT.

Only one count was recorded for this clone. The rearrangement joins TRBV7-8 to TRBJ1-4; D is perhaps TRBD1 (5 bases). V was shortened by 8 bases and J by 8 bases, with 12 bases between the two germline ends. Germline CDR1 reads SGHVS; CDR2 reads FQNEAQ. The CDR3 extends over 12 amino acids. The CDR3 region has the DNA TGTGCCAGCGCAACTAGGGGAGAAAAACTGTTTTTT. Protein: CASATRGEKLFF.

This clone occurred once. J is TRBJ1-2 and V is TRBV18; D might be TRBD1 (6 bases). The germline CDR1 and CDR2 sequences are KGHSH and LQKENI. The V end was cut by 4 bases, the J end by 4 bases, with 10 bases between. The CDR3 has 13 amino acids. CDR3 nucleotides: TGTGCCAGCTCACTAGACAGGAGCTATGGCTACACCTTC. Protein: CASSLDRSYGYTF.

This rearrangement joins TRBV10-1 to TRBJ2-1, with 8 positions matching TRBD2. The CDR3 sequence is 14 residues long. Germline trimming cut 6 bases from V and 4 bases from J; bases unmatched to any gene: 5. Germline V gene sequence: CDR1 WNHNN, CDR2 SYGVQD (reference sequence). The CDR3 DNA reads TGCGCCAGCAGCCTCAGCGGGGGTTACAATGAGCAGTTCTTC. It specifies CASSLSGGYNEQFF.